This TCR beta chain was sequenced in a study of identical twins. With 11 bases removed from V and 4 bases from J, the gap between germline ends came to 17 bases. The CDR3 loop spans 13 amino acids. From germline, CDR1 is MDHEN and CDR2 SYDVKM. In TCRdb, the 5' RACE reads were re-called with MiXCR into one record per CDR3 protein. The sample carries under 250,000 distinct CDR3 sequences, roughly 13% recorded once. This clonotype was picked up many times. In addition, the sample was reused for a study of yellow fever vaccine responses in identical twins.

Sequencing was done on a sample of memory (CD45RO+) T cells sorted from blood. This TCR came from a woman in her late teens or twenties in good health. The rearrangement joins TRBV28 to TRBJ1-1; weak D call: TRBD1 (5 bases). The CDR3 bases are TGTGCCCGACAGCGGACTATGGGCACTGAAGCTTTCTTT. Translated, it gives CARQRTMGTEAFF.